The 3 T cell receptor beta chains presented below share a single source sample, sequenced in a study of blood T cell repertoires in COVID-19 (dated by TCRdb to 2018 to 2020). Receptors were amplified or captured by the immunoSEQ multiplex PCR assay. TCRdb limited this immuneACCESS table to in-frame rearrangements with V and J called. A share of clones is missing; checked studies link under half to unresolved V genes, and the rest is unexplained. The table for this sample lists about 320,000 clones; roughly 85% of them were counted only once. The ten largest clonotypes hold 7.2% of the sample. Sample: peripheral blood. These receptors were collected from a human donor in a cohort sampled during active COVID-19.

The rearrangement uses TRBV6-5 and TRBJ2-2; a possible D gene is TRBD1 (5 bases). The CDR3 runs 14 residues. The V end was cut by 8 bases, the J end by 1 base, with 11 bases between. In germline, CDR1 is MNHEY, CDR2 SVGAGI. CDR3 in amino acids: CASGQTGNTGELFF. CDR3 bases: TGTGCCAGCGGGCAAACAGGGAACACCGGGGAGCTGTTTTTT.

J is TRBJ1-6 and V is TRBV25-1; D possibly corresponds to TRBD1 (6 bases). The CDR3 totals 15 residues. Germline CDR1 reads MGHDK; CDR2 reads SYGVNS. The V and J ends lost 10 bases and 5 bases respectively, with 18 bases between them. The CDR3 protein is CATSVQGDNNSPLHF. As DNA, the CDR3 is TGTGCCACATCAGTACAGGGCGACAATAATTCACCCCTCCACTTT.

The genes are TRBV2 and TRBJ1-5; the D gene is possibly TRBD1 (6 bases). V gave up 3 bases and J gave up 5 bases, with 14 bases separating them. Germline-derived CDR1 and CDR2 are SNHLY and FYNNEI. The CDR3 sequence is 15 residues long. This chain's CDR3 is CASSDTGLRDQPQHF. The CDR3 coding sequence is TGTGCCAGCAGTGACACAGGGTTGAGGGATCAGCCCCAGCATTTT.